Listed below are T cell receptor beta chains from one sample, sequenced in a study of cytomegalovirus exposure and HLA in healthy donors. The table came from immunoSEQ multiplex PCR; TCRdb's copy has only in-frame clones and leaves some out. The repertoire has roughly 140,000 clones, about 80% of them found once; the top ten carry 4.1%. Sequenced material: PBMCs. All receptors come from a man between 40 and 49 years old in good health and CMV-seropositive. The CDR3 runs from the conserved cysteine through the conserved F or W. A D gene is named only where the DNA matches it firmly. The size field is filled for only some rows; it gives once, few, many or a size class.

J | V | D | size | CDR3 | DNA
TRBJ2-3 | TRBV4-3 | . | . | CASSQRHQVGAGLWADTQYF | TGCGCCAGCAGCCAACGACATCAGGTTGGGGCTGGGCTTTGGGCAGATACGCAGTATTTT
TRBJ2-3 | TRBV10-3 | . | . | CAIPRGFGGGAQYF | TGTGCCATCCCCAGGGGCTTTGGGGGGGGTGCGCAGTATTTT
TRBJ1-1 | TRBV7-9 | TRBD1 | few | CASSLQGGEDRAFF | TGTGCCAGCAGCTTACAGGGGGGCGAAGATCGAGCTTTCTTT
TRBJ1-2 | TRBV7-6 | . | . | CASSPPRDTANYGYTF | TGTGCCAGCAGCCCCCCCCGGGACACAGCGAACTATGGCTACACCTTC
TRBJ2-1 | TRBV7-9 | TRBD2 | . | CASSQPTSSYNEQFF | TGTGCCAGCAGCCAGCCGACTAGCAGTTACAATGAGCAGTTCTTC
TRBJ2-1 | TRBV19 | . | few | CASSFGQNEQFF | TGTGCCAGTAGTTTTGGACAGAATGAGCAGTTCTTC
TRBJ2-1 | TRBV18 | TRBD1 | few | CASSPTGAYNEQFF | TGTGCCAGCTCACCTACAGGGGCCTACAATGAGCAGTTCTTC
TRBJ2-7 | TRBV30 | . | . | CAWSVHLGAGDEQYF | TGTGCCTGGAGTGTACATTTGGGGGCGGGGGACGAGCAGTACTTC
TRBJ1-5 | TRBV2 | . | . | CASSTGGYQPQHF | TGTGCCAGCAGCACCGGCGGATATCAGCCCCAGCATTTT
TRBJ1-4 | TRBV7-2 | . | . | CASSLFRQDREKLFF | TGTGCCAGCAGCTTATTTAGGCAGGATAGAGAAAAACTGTTTTTT
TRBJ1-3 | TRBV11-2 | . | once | CASSLSIRNTIYF | TGTGCCAGCAGCTTATCTATCAGAAACACCATATATTTT
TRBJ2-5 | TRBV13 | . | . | CASSLSRSQETQYF | TGTGCCAGCAGCTTAAGCAGGTCACAAGAGACCCAGTACTTC
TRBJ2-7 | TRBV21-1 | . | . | CASSNYRSYEQYF | TGTGCCAGCAGCAATTACAGGTCCTACGAGCAGTACTTC
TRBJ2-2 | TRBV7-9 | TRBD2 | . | CAPGTSVAETGELFF | TGTGCGCCCGGGACTAGCGTTGCCGAAACCGGGGAGCTGTTTTTT
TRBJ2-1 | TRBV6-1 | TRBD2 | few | CASSEAGGSGSYNEQFF | TGTGCCAGCAGTGAAGCCGGGGGTAGCGGGTCCTACAATGAGCAGTTCTTC
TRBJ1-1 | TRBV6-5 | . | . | CASSDTGNTEAFF | TGTGCCAGCAGTGACACAGGGAACACTGAAGCTTTCTTT
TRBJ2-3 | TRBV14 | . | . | CASSQERWRREEGTDTQYF | TGTGCCAGCAGCCAAGAGAGGTGGAGGAGGGAGGAGGGCACAGATACGCAGTATTTT
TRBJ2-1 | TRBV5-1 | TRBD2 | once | CASSGSTSGYSYNEQFF | TGCGCCAGCAGCGGGTCGACTAGCGGCTACTCCTACAATGAGCAGTTCTTC
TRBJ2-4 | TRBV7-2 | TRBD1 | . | CASSATGMENIQYF | TGTGCCAGCAGCGCGACAGGGATGGAAAACATTCAGTACTTC
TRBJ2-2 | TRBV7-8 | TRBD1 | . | CASSSFDREFYTGELFF | TGTGCCAGCAGCTCCTTCGACAGGGAATTCTACACCGGGGAGCTGTTTTTT
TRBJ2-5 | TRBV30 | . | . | CAWSVLRGVRYQETQYF | TGTGCCTGGAGTGTACTCAGGGGGGTCCGGTACCAAGAGACCCAGTACTTC
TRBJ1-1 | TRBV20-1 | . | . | CSAGVTGGNFF | TGCAGTGCTGGGGTAACTGGGGGGAATTTCTTT
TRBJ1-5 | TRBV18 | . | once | CASSRYRPFDESPQHF | TGTGCCAGCTCACGATACAGACCATTCGATGAATCGCCCCAGCATTTT
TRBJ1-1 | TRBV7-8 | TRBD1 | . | CASSWDRGDTEAFF | TGTGCCAGCAGCTGGGACAGGGGGGACACTGAAGCTTTCTTT
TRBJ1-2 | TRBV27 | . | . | CASSWSRGFYGYTF | TGTGCCAGCAGTTGGTCCAGGGGCTTCTATGGCTACACCTTC
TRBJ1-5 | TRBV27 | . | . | CASRVLGGNQPQHF | TGTGCCAGCAGGGTACTCGGGGGCAATCAGCCCCAGCATTTT
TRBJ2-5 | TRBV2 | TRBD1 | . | CASSVDRGSETQYF | TGTGCCAGCAGTGTAGACAGGGGGTCGGAGACCCAGTACTTC
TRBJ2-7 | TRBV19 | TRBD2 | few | CATSSVLAGLRHEQYF | TGTGCCACTAGTTCGGTCCTAGCGGGATTACGGCACGAGCAGTACTTC
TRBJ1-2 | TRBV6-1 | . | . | CASTPTGSYGYTF | TGTGCCAGCACCCCGACAGGCTCCTATGGCTACACCTTC
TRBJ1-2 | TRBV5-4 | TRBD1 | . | CASSYRGLDGYTF | TGTGCCAGCAGCTACAGGGGGCTCGATGGCTACACCTTC
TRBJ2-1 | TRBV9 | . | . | CASSVTSSNEQFF | TGTGCCAGCAGCGTTACTAGTAGCAATGAGCAGTTCTTC
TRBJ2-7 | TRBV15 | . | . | CATSSQSYEQYF | TGTGCCACCAGCAGTCAGTCCTACGAGCAGTACTTC
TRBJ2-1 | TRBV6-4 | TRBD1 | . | CASSRDRVSEQFF | TGTGCCAGCAGCCGGGACAGGGTTAGTGAGCAGTTCTTC
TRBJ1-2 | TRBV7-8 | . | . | CASSPVSGIYGYTF | TGTGCCAGCAGCCCCGTTTCGGGAATCTATGGCTACACCTTC
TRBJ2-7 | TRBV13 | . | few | CASSFYGNYEQYF | TGTGCCAGCAGCTTTTACGGGAACTACGAGCAGTACTTC
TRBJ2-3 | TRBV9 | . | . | CASRGQGTQYF | TGTGCCAGCAGGGGCCAAGGTACGCAGTATTTT
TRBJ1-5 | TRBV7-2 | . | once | CASSFSSLGAQPQHF | TGTGCCAGCAGCTTCAGTTCGTTAGGGGCTCAGCCCCAGCATTTT
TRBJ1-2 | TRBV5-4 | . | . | CASRFGGRGDGYTF | TGTGCCAGCAGGTTCGGGGGGCGAGGAGATGGCTACACCTTC
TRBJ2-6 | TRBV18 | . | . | CASSLGVTGANVLTF | TGTGCCAGCTCACTCGGGGTAACCGGGGCCAACGTCCTGACTTTC
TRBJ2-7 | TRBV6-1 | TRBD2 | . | CASSEAPLAGGLSSYEQYF | TGTGCCAGCAGTGAAGCGCCCTTAGCGGGAGGACTCAGCTCCTACGAGCAGTACTTC
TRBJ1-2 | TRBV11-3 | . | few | CASSPGGGGSPYGYTF | TGTGCCAGCAGCCCCGGGGGAGGGGGTTCGCCTTATGGCTACACCTTC